The sequence of this T cell receptor (beta chain) was determined in a study of monozygotic twins with inflammatory bowel disease. General observations from the study: Support was absent for any single strong signal or clonotype linked to IBD.

Each UMI, carrying a 6-nucleotide sample barcode, came from template switching. Amplification of TCRalpha and TCRbeta cDNA involved two nested PCRs that ran for 16 and 9 cycles. TCRdb reprocessed the 5' RACE reads; each CDR3 protein has one entry and no DNA is given. Its table records approximately 150,000 distinct CDR3 sequences. CDR1 SEHNR and CDR2 FQNEAQ come from the germline V gene (reference sequence). The length of the CDR3 is 13 residues. Comments on this clonotype: Its antigen is as yet unknown.

The source material was blood. V usage is TRBV7-9 and J usage is TRBJ1-2. This receptor was taken from a human donor with ulcerative colitis or Crohn's disease, or a healthy co-twin of an affected twin (not recorded which). CDR3 amino acids: CASSTTANYGYTF.